This entry describes one T cell receptor (beta chain). After removal of 4 bases from V and 1 base from J, the junction contained 5 bases not matched to a gene. CDR3 length equals 15 residues. Germline assignment: CDR1 LNHNV and CDR2 YYDKDF (reference sequence). The table came from immunoSEQ multiplex PCR; TCRdb's copy has only in-frame clones and leaves some out. The data show about 75,000 clones, with approximately 79% seen just once and 2.5% to 3% held by the top ten. The data were obtained in a study of blood T cell repertoires in COVID-19. Across the study: From the United States, Italy and Spain came samples of acute and convalescent COVID-19. In each case, the material was cDNA or gDNA derived from T cells, B-cell-depleted T cells, or PBMCs.

Sample: peripheral blood. V and J are TRBV15 and TRBJ2-3, with 7 bases identical to TRBD1. The sequence was collected from a human donor with acute or convalescent COVID-19. The donor label of this sample is uncertain. The CDR3, as DNA: TGTGCCACCAGCACTGGGACAGTACGCACAGATACGCAGTATTTT. This codes for CATSTGTVRTDTQYF.